One and the same sample provided the 3 T cell receptor beta chains below, sequenced in a study of read filtering for tumor transcriptome and immune sequencing. Molecular barcoded adaptors covering alpha/delta and beta/gamma chains were used on roughly 400 ng RNA. TCRdb re-analysed the reads in MiXCR, keeping a single row per CDR3 protein. Here the sample spans approximately 93,000 distinct CDR3 sequences, roughly 21% being singletons. Sequencing input: a population of CD138-negative cells sorted from bone marrow. The receptors originated from a donor at least 40 years old with multiple myeloma.

The J gene is TRBJ1-4, the V gene TRBV24-1; D is possibly TRBD1 (6 bases). V dropped 4 bases and J dropped 10 bases, with 15 bases sitting between them. CDR1 KGHDR and CDR2 SFDVKD come from the germline V gene. The CDR3 is made up of 14 amino acids. The DNA for the CDR3 is TGTGCCACCAGTGACCCTACGGACAGCTTAAAACTGTTTTTT. Encoded protein: CATSDPTDSLKLFF.

The genes are TRBV6-1 and TRBJ1-1; D possibly corresponds to TRBD1 (5 bases). CDR3 length equals 11 residues. Trimming stripped 8 bases from V and 7 bases from J, with 11 bases between. The germline gives CDR1 MNHNS, CDR2 SASEGT. The CDR3 DNA is TGTGCCAGCCTCCTGGGGCTTGAAGCTTTCTTT. Amino acid sequence: CASLLGLEAFF.

At least ten counts were recorded for this clonotype. This chain joins TRBV11-2 and TRBJ1-5; D gene ambiguous. CDR1 and CDR2 (germline): SGHAT, FQNNGV. The CDR3 runs 12 residues. The V and J ends lost 3 bases and 7 bases respectively, with 7 bases between them. The chain's CDR3 is CASSFLGQPQHF. The DNA of the CDR3 is TGTGCCAGCAGCTTTCTCGGCCAGCCCCAGCATTTT.